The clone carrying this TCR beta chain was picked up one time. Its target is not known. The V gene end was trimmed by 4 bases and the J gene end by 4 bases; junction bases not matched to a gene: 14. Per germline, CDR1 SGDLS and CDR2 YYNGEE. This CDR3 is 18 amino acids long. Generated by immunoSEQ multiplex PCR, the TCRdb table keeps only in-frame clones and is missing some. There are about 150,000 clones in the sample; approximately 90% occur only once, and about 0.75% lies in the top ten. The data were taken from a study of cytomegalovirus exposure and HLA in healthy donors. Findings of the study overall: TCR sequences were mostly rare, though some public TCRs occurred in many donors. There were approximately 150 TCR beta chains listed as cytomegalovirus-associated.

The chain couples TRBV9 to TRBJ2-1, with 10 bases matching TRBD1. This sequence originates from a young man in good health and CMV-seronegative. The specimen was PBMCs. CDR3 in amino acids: CASSNTIGGQGDYNEQFF. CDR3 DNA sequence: TGTGCCAGCAGCAATACAATTGGAGGACAGGGGGATTACAATGAGCAGTTCTTC.